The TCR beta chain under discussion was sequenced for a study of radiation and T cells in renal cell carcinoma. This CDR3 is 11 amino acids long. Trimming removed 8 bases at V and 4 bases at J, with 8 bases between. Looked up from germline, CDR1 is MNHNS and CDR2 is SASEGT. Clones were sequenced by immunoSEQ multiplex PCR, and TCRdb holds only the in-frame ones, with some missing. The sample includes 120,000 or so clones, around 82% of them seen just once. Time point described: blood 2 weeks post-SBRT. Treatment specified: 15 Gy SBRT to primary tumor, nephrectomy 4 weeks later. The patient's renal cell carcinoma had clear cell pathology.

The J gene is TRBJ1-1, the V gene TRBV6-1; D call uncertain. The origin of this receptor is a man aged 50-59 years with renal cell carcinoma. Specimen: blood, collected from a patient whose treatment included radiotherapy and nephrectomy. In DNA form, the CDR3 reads TGTGCCAGCTTGGACTTCACTGAAGCTTTCTTT. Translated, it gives CASLDFTEAFF.